Each of the 31 T cell receptor beta chains below was sequenced from the same sample in a study of PD-1 blockade in classical Hodgkin lymphoma. Every patient was affected by relapse after autologous stem cell transplantation, while exposure to brentuximab vedotin was not uniform. TCRdb's copy holds only in-frame clones and misses some; the assay was immunoSEQ multiplex PCR. The sample consists of roughly 140,000 clones, less than 80% of them appearing once. The input for sequencing was peripheral blood mononuclear cells (PBMCs), taken before the second cycle of nivolumab. All receptors derive from a human donor with classical Hodgkin lymphoma.

A few counts support this clone. V gene TRBV18 combines with J gene TRBJ1-4; 9 positions agree with TRBD1. The germline gives CDR1 KGHSH, CDR2 LQKENI. J was trimmed by 5 bases and V by 4 bases; bases with no gene match: 11. CDR3 length equals 17 residues. The CDR3 DNA sequence: TGTGCCAGCTCACTCACGATGGGACAGGGAGAAAATGAAAAACTGTTTTTT. It specifies CASSLTMGQGENEKLFF. Based on the CDR3 plus reference TRBV18 and TRBJ1-4, the full variable domain is NAGVMQNPRHLVRRRGQEARLRCSPMKGHSHVYWYRQLPEEGLKFMVYLQKENIIDESGMPKERFSAEFPKEGPSILRIQQVVRGDSAAYFCASSLTMGQGENEKLFFGSGTQLSVL.

The rearrangement joins TRBV9 to TRBJ2-1; D may be TRBD1 (5 bases). The CDR3 length is 12 residues. The germline CDR1 and CDR2 sequences are SGDLS and YYNGEE. The V end was cut by 0 bases, the J end by 12 bases, with 10 bases between. CDR3 sequence reads: CASSVAQGGQFF. The DNA for the CDR3 is TGTGCCAGCAGCGTAGCTCAGGGTGGGCAGTTCTTC.

This sequence joins TRBV6-4 and TRBJ2-7; D is unclear. Trimming removed 2 bases at V and 3 bases at J, with 20 bases between. Per germline, CDR1 MRHNA and CDR2 SNTAGT. This CDR3 spans 17 amino acids. CDR3 sequence reads: CASSDHSEPEPVYEQYF. The CDR3 coding sequence is TGTGCCAGCAGTGACCACTCGGAACCTGAGCCGGTCTACGAGCAGTACTTC.

The chain recombines TRBV5-6 with TRBJ2-6; tentatively, D is TRBD2 (5 bases). The CDR3 has 15 residues. Germline V gene lookup returns CDR1 SGHDT and CDR2 YYEEEE. Trimming removed 4 bases at V and 1 base at J, with 9 bases between. In nucleotides, the CDR3 is TGTGCCAGCAGCCTAGCAGGTTCTGGGGCCAACGTCCTGACTTTC. Its translation: CASSLAGSGANVLTF.

This clone was counted a single time. The chain joins TRBV10-1 to TRBJ2-5, with a tentative D call TRBD2 (5 bases). V gave up 7 bases and J gave up 4 bases, with 16 bases separating them. This CDR3 contains 14 residues. Looked up from germline, CDR1 is WNHNN and CDR2 is SYGVQD (reference sequence). The CDR3 nucleotides read TGCGCCAGCATCGAGGGAAGGGCAGGAGAGACCCAGTACTTC. Its translation is CASIEGRAGETQYF.

This chain joins TRBV6-6 and TRBJ2-3; TRBD2 matches 8 bases. The length of the CDR3 is 14 residues. The germline CDR1 and CDR2 sequences are MNHNY and SVGAGI (reference sequence). After removal of 7 bases from V and 0 bases from J, the junction contained 3 bases not matched to a gene. CDR3 protein: CASTGGVSTDTQYF. The CDR3 coding sequence is TGTGCCAGCACCGGGGGGGTTAGCACAGATACGCAGTATTTT.

The rearrangement uses TRBV7-9 and TRBJ1-4; maybe TRBD1 (6 bases). The CDR3 length is 15 residues. Germline loops: CDR1 SEHNR, CDR2 FQNEAQ (reference sequence). The V end lost 5 bases, the J end lost 7 bases, and 17 bases lay between the germline ends. Here the CDR3 reads CASSTRGARSEKLFF. The CDR3 DNA follows: TGTGCCAGCAGCACGCGGGGGGCGCGATCTGAAAAACTGTTTTTT.

This clone was detected only once. The chain recombines TRBV2 with TRBJ2-3; no reliable D call. The CDR3 spans 15 residues. V lost 4 bases and J 1 base, leaving 12 bases between the germline ends. Germline CDR1 reads SNHLY; CDR2 reads FYNNEI. In DNA form, the CDR3 reads TGTGCCAGCAGTGGGAGACAAGTCCGCACAGATACGCAGTATTTT. Amino acid sequence: CASSGRQVRTDTQYF.

This clone is a singleton in its sample. This sequence joins TRBV28 and TRBJ2-7; maybe TRBD1 (6 bases). Trimming left V 0 bases short and J 1 base short, with 16 bases between. CDR3 length: 17 residues. CDR1 and CDR2 from the germline V gene are MDHEN and SYDVKM. CDR3 protein: CASSLWPSTGGSYEQYF. The CDR3 DNA follows: TGTGCCAGCAGTTTATGGCCTTCGACAGGTGGTTCCTACGAGCAGTACTTC.

This clone was observed once. This chain connects TRBV7-3 to TRBJ1-1, with D maybe TRBD1 (5 bases). This CDR3 has 15 residues. Germline loops: CDR1 SGHTA, CDR2 FQGTGA. V was clipped by 5 bases and J by 0 bases, with 13 bases between them. The CDR3 loop is CASSPASGMNTEAFF. The DNA of the CDR3 is TGTGCCAGCAGCCCCGCGTCAGGGATGAACACTGAAGCTTTCTTT.

The chain combines TRBV7-8 with TRBJ1-2; D is uncertain. CDR1 is SGHVS and CDR2 is FQNEAQ in the germline V gene. With 1 base removed from V and 3 bases from J, the gap between germline ends came to 12 bases. The CDR3 loop spans 15 amino acids. CDR3 sequence (DNA): TGTGCCAGCAGCTTAGTCGCGAATGTGGACTATGGCTACACCTTC. Encoded protein: CASSLVANVDYGYTF.

The genes are TRBV5-1 and TRBJ2-3; D might be TRBD1 or TRBD2, each matching 5 bases. Germline lookup yields CDR1 SGHRS and CDR2 YFSETQ. CDR3 size: 16 residues. Trimming stripped 0 bases from V and 1 base from J, with 12 bases between. The CDR3 DNA sequence: TGCGCCAGCAGCTTGGCGAGGGGCCGGGGCACAGATACGCAGTATTTT. Amino acids: CASSLARGRGTDTQYF.

CDR3: CAGSSYEQYF. The DNA of the CDR3 is TGTGCCGGCTCCTCCTACGAGCAGTACTTC. V usage is TRBV9 and J usage is TRBJ2-7; D is undetermined. Trimming took 10 bases from V and 0 from J, leaving 5 bases between them. From germline, CDR1 is SGDLS and CDR2 YYNGEE. This CDR3 contains 10 residues.

The chain is built from TRBV27 and TRBJ2-7, with D possibly being TRBD2 (7 bases). CDR1 is MNHEY, CDR2 SMNVEV, per germline (reference sequence). The CDR3 loop spans 16 amino acids. The V end was cut by 1 base, the J end by 1 base, with 14 bases between. CDR3 coding DNA: TGTGCCAGCAGTTTATTGGGGGGGCGCGAATCCTACGAGCAGTACTTC. It codes for CASSLLGGRESYEQYF.

The J gene is TRBJ1-1, the V gene TRBV29-1; D is unclear. Germline V gene data show CDR1 as SQVTM and CDR2 as ANQGSEA. The CDR3 extends over 11 amino acids. With 5 bases removed from V and 5 bases from J, the gap between germline ends came to 9 bases. As DNA, the CDR3 is TGCAGCGTTCCGGGGATTACTGAAGCTTTCTTT. Its protein is CSVPGITEAFF.

This clone was detected once. The V and J genes are TRBV11-2 and TRBJ2-1; 8 nucleotides agree with TRBD2. The J segment lost 6 bases and the V segment lost 1 base, leaving 11 bases of the junction unmatched. Germline CDR1 is SGHAT and CDR2 is FQNNGV. This CDR3 has 17 residues. This chain's CDR3 is CASSLGVGLGMVNEQFF. Here the CDR3 DNA reads TGTGCCAGCAGCTTAGGGGTGGGACTAGGGATGGTCAATGAGCAGTTCTTC.

V usage is TRBV7-3 and J usage is TRBJ1-1; TRBD1 might be the D (5 bases). V lost 0 bases, J lost 5 bases, and 22 bases lay in between. Germline loops: CDR1 SGHTA, CDR2 FQGTGA. The CDR3 has 18 residues. CDR3 sequence: CASSLTFRARVMGTEAFF. The CDR3 DNA follows: TGTGCCAGCAGCTTAACGTTCAGGGCAAGGGTGATGGGTACTGAAGCTTTCTTT. The variable domain in full, completed from reference TRBV7-3 and TRBJ1-1, reads GAGVSQTPSNKVTEKGKYVELRCDPISGHTALYWYRQSLGQGPEFLIYFQGTGAADDSGLPNDRFFAVRPEGSVSTLKIQRTERGDSAVYLCASSLTFRARVMGTEAFFGQGTRLTVV.

This clone was picked up one time. The chain uses TRBV6-6 and TRBJ1-1, with 8 bases lining up with TRBD1. The length of the CDR3 is 14 residues. Germline lookup yields CDR1 MNHNY and CDR2 SVGAGI (reference sequence). J was trimmed by 4 bases and V by 4 bases; bases with no gene match: 5. CDR3 DNA: TGTGCCAGCAGTTTCAGGGGGCCCATCACTGAAGCTTTCTTT. Residues: CASSFRGPITEAFF.

This chain connects TRBV9 to TRBJ2-7; 7 bases align to TRBD2. Unmatched junction bases numbered 10, after V lost 1 base and J lost 6 bases. The CDR3 totals 15 residues. From germline, CDR1 is SGDLS and CDR2 YYNGEE. The CDR3 region is CASSVLGGGTGEQYF. Here the CDR3 DNA reads TGTGCCAGCAGCGTACTGGGCGGGGGAACCGGCGAGCAGTACTTC.

The chain is built from TRBV10-3 and TRBJ1-2; 7 nucleotides align to TRBD1. Germline CDR1 ENHRY, CDR2 SYGVKD. The CDR3 loop spans 14 amino acids. V trimming: 4 bases; J trimming: 2 bases; junction bases outside the gene matches: 4. CDR3 bases: TGTGCCATCAGTGCAGGGACAGCCAACTATGGCTACACCTTC. It specifies CAISAGTANYGYTF.

On this clone itself: A read error may account for a junction end that differs from germline. The V and J genes are TRBV7-9 and TRBJ1-3; 9 bases match TRBD1. Germline CDR1 SEHNR, CDR2 FQNEAQ (reference sequence). The CDR3 extends over 13 amino acids. CDR3 residues: CASSQDRGYTIYF. The CDR3 region has the DNA TGCGCCAGCAGCCAAGACAGGGGGTACACCATATATTTT.

The chain has TRBV27 and TRBJ2-1; TRBD2 matches 11 bases. The germline V gene has CDR1 MNHEY and CDR2 SMNVEV (reference sequence). The CDR3 has 17 amino acids. The V segment lost 5 bases and the J segment 8 bases; nucleotides outside the gene matches: 14. The CDR3 region is CASSTASGRPAVDEQFF. CDR3 nucleotide sequence: TGTGCCAGCAGTACGGCTAGCGGGAGGCCCGCGGTCGATGAGCAGTTCTTC.

The chain has TRBV6-5 and TRBJ1-2; D gene ambiguous. The CDR3 has 13 amino acids. CDR1 is MNHEY and CDR2 is SVGAGI in the germline V gene. Trimming took 5 bases from V and 1 from J, leaving 8 bases between them. This CDR3 reads CASSRDGNYGYTF. The CDR3 DNA reads as TGTGCCAGCAGTAGAGACGGTAACTATGGCTACACCTTC.

This clone was recorded once. The V call is TRBV6-5, the J call TRBJ2-7; D is possibly TRBD2 (6 bases). V lost 5 bases and J lost 5, with 13 bases in between. CDR1 MNHEY and CDR2 SVGAGI come from the germline V gene. The CDR3 spans 13 residues. CDR3 protein: CASSPGGFHEQYF. The CDR3 bases are TGTGCCAGCAGTCCCGGGGGTTTCCACGAGCAGTACTTC.

V is TRBV9 and J is TRBJ2-7, with D unclear. The CDR3 length is 16 residues. CDR1 SGDLS and CDR2 YYNGEE come from the germline V gene. The V end was cut by 3 bases, the J end by 2 bases, with 18 bases between. CDR3 coding DNA: TGTGCCAGCAGCGAAACGCTCTGTAGGGTGACCTACGAGCAGTACTTC. This sequence encodes CASSETLCRVTYEQYF.

V usage is TRBV7-9 and J usage is TRBJ2-2; D not certain. This CDR3 has 14 residues. Per germline, CDR1 SEHNR and CDR2 FQNEAQ (reference sequence). Trimming took off 1 base at V and 1 base at J, with 4 bases between the two ends. The CDR3 sequence: CASSLGQNTGELFF. DNA for the CDR3: TGTGCCAGCAGCTTAGGACAGAACACCGGGGAGCTGTTTTTT.

This clone came up once. The same CDR3 is also encoded by other DNA sequences in this sample. CDR3 sequence (DNA): TGTGCCATCAGTGAACTAGCGGGGGGCACAGATACGCAGTATTTT. Amino acids: CAISELAGGTDTQYF. The chain couples TRBV10-3 to TRBJ2-3; 11 bases match TRBD2. V trimming: 3 bases; J trimming: 1 base; junction bases outside the gene matches: 0. Germline V gene lookup returns CDR1 ENHRY and CDR2 SYGVKD. This CDR3 has 15 amino acids.

J is TRBJ2-3 and V is TRBV7-2; either TRBD1 or TRBD2 may supply D (5 bases each). The germline V and J ends were trimmed by 2 bases and 2 bases, with 11 bases remaining between them. The CDR3 consists of 15 residues. Germline-derived CDR1 and CDR2 are SGHTA and FQGNSA. The CDR3 nucleotides are TGTGCCAGCAGCTTATTTGGGACCCACACAGATACGCAGTATTTT. This gives the protein CASSLFGTHTDTQYF.

The chain uses TRBV7-9 and TRBJ1-2; 7 positions agree with TRBD1. V lost 5 bases to trimming and J lost 3 bases; unmatched junction nucleotides: 3. CDR3 length: 13 amino acids. Germline lookup yields CDR1 SEHNR and CDR2 FQNEAQ (reference sequence). The CDR3 is CASSPGTDYGYTF. The DNA for the CDR3 is TGTGCCAGCAGCCCCGGGACAGACTATGGCTACACCTTC.

The chain is built from TRBV15 and TRBJ2-1; TRBD1 matches 8 bases. Germline V gene lookup returns CDR1 LNHNV and CDR2 YYDKDF (reference sequence). V was pared by 2 bases and J by 7 bases, with 7 bases of the junction left unmatched. The CDR3 spans 15 residues. The CDR3 region has the DNA TGTGCCACCAGCAGACCACAGGGGGAAAGGAATGAGCAGTTCTTC. Translation: CATSRPQGERNEQFF. Full variable domain (missing parts from reference TRBV15 and TRBJ2-1): DAMVIQNPRYQVTQFGKPVTLSCSQTLNHNVMYWYQQKSSQAPKLLFHYYDKDFNNEADTPDNFQSRRPNTSFCFLDIRSPGLGDTAMYLCATSRPQGERNEQFFGPGTRLTVL.

This chain uses TRBV7-3 with TRBJ2-5, with D perhaps assigned TRBD1 or TRBD2 (5 bases each). The CDR3 contains 17 residues. Between the trimmed V and J ends, which lost 5 bases and 5 bases, there was a span of 24 bases. Looked up from germline, CDR1 is SGHTA and CDR2 is FQGTGA. CDR3 in amino acids: CASSPRPLRGAGETQYF. DNA of the CDR3: TGTGCCAGCAGCCCCCGCCCTCTCCGAGGGGCCGGGGAGACCCAGTACTTC.